The clone carrying this T cell receptor beta chain appeared a few times. Its specificity is unknown. This sample is part of a study of blood T cells in healthy people across ages. With a J-beta primer mix and a sample-barcoded 5' primer, a second PCR ran 7 to 11 cycles. Per sample, CDR3-containing paired-end reads numbered at least 2.5 million. One entry per CDR3 protein, called by TCRdb with MiXCR from the 5' RACE reads. The sample lists 550,000 to 650,000 distinct CDR3 sequences; about 28% were seen once. The germline gives CDR1 MDHEN, CDR2 SYDVKM. The CDR3 is 12 amino acids. Study results and limitations: TCR beta diversity tracked closely with naive T cell percentage. When set beside aged donors, long-lived donors presented more naive CD4+ cells and higher diversity.

These data were likewise used in another study, on T cells of mothers and their children. This second report adds: There were over 9.5 million TCR beta CDR3 reads from each mother and approximately 2.9 million from each child.

The TCR sequence derives from a boy younger than 10 in good health. The chain carries TRBV28 and TRBJ2-5; TRBD2 agrees at 7 bases. The J call could be wrong; TRBJ2-1 is a better fit for the DNA end. Sequenced: blood. CDR3 in amino acids: CASGDSGHEQFF. The CDR3 coding sequence is TGTGCCAGCGGGGATAGCGGGCATGAGCAGTTCTTC.